Presented here are 18 T cell receptor beta chains from one specimen sequenced in a study of cytomegalovirus exposure and HLA in healthy donors. The primer mix had 60 Vbeta and 13 Jbeta primers. Using immunoSEQ multiplex PCR, the repertoire was profiled, and TCRdb retains in-frame clones only, with some absent. Counted here are around 210,000 clones, over 65% occurring once; the ten biggest clones make up 2.9%. Sequencing input: PBMCs. Receptors originate from a woman aged 25-40 years in good health and CMV-seronegative.

The chain employs TRBV11-3 and TRBJ2-1; 11 nucleotides agree with TRBD2. There are 15 residues in the CDR3. Germline values: CDR1 SGHNT, CDR2 YENEEA. Trimming took 3 bases from V and 6 from J; bases not matched to a gene: 4. The CDR3 is CASSLGLAEPNEQFF. Written as DNA, the CDR3 is TGTGCCAGCAGCTTGGGACTAGCGGAACCCAATGAGCAGTTCTTC.

The V call is TRBV7-8, the J call TRBJ1-2; D possibly corresponds to TRBD1 (6 bases). The germline V gene has CDR1 SGHVS and CDR2 FQNEAQ. V gave up 3 bases and J gave up 5 bases, with 13 bases separating them. CDR3 length: 14 amino acids. CDR3 amino acids: CASSFYGGGYGYTF. The DNA for the CDR3 is TGTGCCAGCAGCTTCTATGGGGGCGGGTATGGCTACACCTTC.

The CDR3 reads CASSILDQGSGLFF. CDR3 coding DNA: TGTGCCAGTAGTATACTCGATCAAGGGAGCGGGCTGTTCTTC. V and J are TRBV19 and TRBJ2-1, with D perhaps matching TRBD2 (6 bases). This CDR3 is built from 14 residues. V dropped 2 bases and J dropped 15 bases, with 20 bases sitting between them. Germline CDR1 LNHDA, CDR2 SQIVND (reference sequence).

DNA for the CDR3: TGTGCCAGCAGTTACTTGACACAAGAGACCCAGTACTTC. It specifies CASSYLTQETQYF. The chain couples TRBV6-5 to TRBJ2-5; D is ambiguous. Between the trimmed V and J ends, which lost 1 base and 2 bases, there was a span of 5 bases. The CDR3 is 13 residues long. The germline V gene encodes CDR1 MNHEY and CDR2 SVGAGI.

This chain links TRBV7-8 with TRBJ2-1, with D possibly being TRBD1 (6 bases). Germline values: CDR1 SGHVS, CDR2 FQNEAQ. CDR3 length: 13 amino acids. Trimming cost V 5 bases and J 14 bases, with 19 bases left between them. CDR3 protein: CASSHRTAPSEFF. CDR3 bases: TGTGCCAGCAGCCACCGGACAGCCCCCTCTGAGTTCTTC.

The chain is built from TRBV7-7 and TRBJ2-6, with TRBD2 matching 12 bases. Trimming at V came to 4 bases and at J to 2 bases, leaving 9 bases not matched to a gene. Germline V gives CDR1 SSHAT, CDR2 FNYEAQ (reference sequence). The CDR3 length is 19 residues. The CDR3 protein is CASSSRLAGGPTGANVLTF. The CDR3 DNA sequence: TGTGCCAGCAGCTCCCGTCTAGCGGGAGGGCCAACTGGGGCCAACGTCCTGACTTTC. Filled out from reference TRBV7-7 and TRBJ2-6, the complete variable domain reads GAGVSQSPRYKVTKRGQDVTLRCDPISSHATLYWYQQALGQGPEFLTYFNYEAQPDKSGLPSDRFSAERPEGSISTLTIQRTEQRDSAMYRCASSSRLAGGPTGANVLTFGAGSRLTVL.

The rearrangement uses TRBV25-1 and TRBJ2-7; 9 bases agree with TRBD1. After removal of 6 bases from V and 4 bases from J, the junction contained 7 bases not matched to a gene. The CDR3 is made up of 14 amino acids. Germline V lookup: CDR1 MGHDK, CDR2 SYGVNS. CDR3: CASSLSGQGYEQYF. The DNA of the CDR3 is TGTGCCAGCAGCCTCTCGGGACAGGGATACGAGCAGTACTTC.

CDR3 DNA: TGTGCCAGCAGCCTGTGGACAGGGGGCCATAGCAATCAGCCCCAGCATTTT. The encoded protein is CASSLWTGGHSNQPQHF. The rearrangement links TRBV5-6 to TRBJ1-5; 11 nucleotides line up with TRBD1. The CDR3 is 17 residues long. Germline V gene sequence: CDR1 SGHDT, CDR2 YYEEEE. V dropped 4 bases and J dropped 0; count of bases not matched to a gene: 6.

The chain employs TRBV7-2 and TRBJ1-1; 10 positions match TRBD1. CDR1 and CDR2 from the germline V gene are SGHTA and FQGNSA. V lost 5 bases and J lost 10; bases outside the gene matches: 10. This CDR3 spans 14 amino acids. The CDR3 region is CASSIRQGAPGAFF. The CDR3 coding sequence is TGTGCCAGCAGCATTAGACAGGGGGCTCCTGGAGCTTTCTTT. The variable domain in full, completed from reference TRBV7-2 and TRBJ1-1, reads GAGVSQSPSNKVTEKGKDVELRCDPISGHTALYWYRQSLGQGLEFLIYFQGNSAPDKSGLPSDRFSAERTGGSVSTLTIQRTQQEDSAVYLCASSIRQGAPGAFFGQGTRLTVV.

The chain combines TRBV7-9 with TRBJ2-2; 12 bases agree with TRBD2. The ends lost 9 bases at V and 6 bases at J; junction bases unmatched: 2. The CDR3 is 13 residues long. CDR1 and CDR2 from the germline V gene are SEHNR and FQNEAQ (reference sequence). CDR3 in DNA: TGTGCCAGTGGACTAGCGGGACCCGGGGAGCTGTTTTTT. As protein: CASGLAGPGELFF.

DNA of the CDR3: TGTGCCTGGAGCAGGGACAGCCAAGAGACCCAGTACTTC. Protein product: CAWSRDSQETQYF. The chain carries TRBV30 and TRBJ2-5; 7 bases are a match to TRBD1. CDR1 GTSNPN and CDR2 SVGIG come from the germline V gene (reference sequence). The trim removed 3 bases at V and 1 base at J, leaving 2 bases unmatched. The CDR3 is made up of 13 amino acids.

V usage is TRBV6-1 and J usage is TRBJ2-7; 7 bases align to TRBD1. V shed 7 bases, J shed 3 bases, and the junction held 9 bases outside the gene matches. Germline V gives CDR1 MNHNS, CDR2 SASEGT. The CDR3 runs 14 residues. The CDR3 loop reads CASTPSRGNYEQYF. DNA for the CDR3: TGTGCCAGCACACCCTCCAGGGGGAACTACGAGCAGTACTTC.

The chain links TRBV10-2 to TRBJ1-4; the D gene is possibly TRBD1 (6 bases). The CDR3 is 16 amino acids. Germline CDR1 is WSHSY and CDR2 is SAAADI. V shed 0 bases and J shed 0 bases, with 8 bases lying between them. CDR3 DNA sequence: TGCGCCAGCAGTGAGTCCGACAGGCCAACTAATGAAAAACTGTTTTTT. As protein: CASSESDRPTNEKLFF.

V gene TRBV11-2 combines with J gene TRBJ2-5, with D perhaps TRBD1 (6 bases). CDR1 and CDR2 from the germline V gene are SGHAT and FQNNGV. This CDR3 is built from 16 residues. Between the trimmed V and J ends, which lost 4 bases and 7 bases, there was a span of 22 bases. CDR3 region: CASSSSPQGVLRTQYF. As DNA, the CDR3 is TGTGCCAGCAGCTCATCGCCACAGGGAGTACTGCGGACCCAGTACTTC.

This chain joins TRBV2 and TRBJ2-6, with D possibly being TRBD2 (5 bases). V was shortened by 3 bases and J by 2 bases, with 8 bases between the two germline ends. Germline values: CDR1 SNHLY, CDR2 FYNNEI. There are 15 residues in the CDR3. CDR3 loop: CASSDRLPGANVLTF. The CDR3 DNA follows: TGTGCCAGCAGTGACCGACTACCTGGGGCCAACGTCCTGACTTTC.

This clone was seen more than once but under ten times. Its ends do not fully match the called genes, so a read error is possible. The chain joins TRBV7-7 to TRBJ2-7; TRBD1 agrees at 7 bases. Germline CDR1 is SSHAT and CDR2 is FNYEAQ (reference sequence). This CDR3 is built from 14 residues. The CDR3 reads CASSPDRSSYEQYF. DNA of the CDR3: TGTGCTAGCAGCCCGGACAGGAGCTCCTACGAGCAGTACTTC.

This clone was detected a few times. CDR3 bases: TGTGCCAGCAGAGGGACAGGGTTTAATGAGCAGTTCTTC. Its protein product is CASRGTGFNEQFF. The chain recombines TRBV6-5 with TRBJ2-1, with 9 positions matching TRBD1. V lost 6 bases and J lost 7; bases outside the gene matches: 4. Germline lookup yields CDR1 MNHEY and CDR2 SVGAGI. The CDR3 is 13 residues long.

Turning to this clone: Its ends do not fully match the called genes, so a read error is possible. The chain combines TRBV7-9 with TRBJ2-7; TRBD1 might be the D (5 bases). Germline V gene lookup returns CDR1 SEHNR and CDR2 FQNEAQ (reference sequence). This CDR3 is built from 12 residues. In DNA form, the CDR3 reads TGTGCCAACAGCTTAGGGGCGTACGAGCAGTACTTC. Its protein is CANSLGAYEQYF. The variable domain in full, with the rest retrieved from reference TRBV7-9 and TRBJ2-7, is DTGVSQNPRHKITKRGQNVTFRCDPISEHNRLYWYRQTLGQGPEFLTYFQNEAQLEKSRLLSDRFSAERPKGSFSTLEIQRTEQGDSAMYLCANSLGAYEQYFGPGTRLTVT.